These 32 T cell receptor beta chains were all obtained from the same sample, sequenced in a study of blood T cell repertoires in COVID-19. This table comes from immunoSEQ multiplex PCR, and its TCRdb copy is limited to in-frame clones, with some not included. The table lists approximately 440,000 clones, around 87% of them singletons. Sequencing was carried out using PBMCs or T cells enriched from blood (not recorded which). These TCRs come from a woman under 30 who had recovered from COVID-19.

This clone was seen a handful of times. This sequence joins TRBV6-2 or TRBV6-3 and TRBJ1-1; TRBD1 matches at 7 bases. The V segment lost 2 bases and the J segment 6 bases; nucleotides outside the gene matches: 3. The germline gives CDR1 MNHEY, CDR2 SVGEGT. This CDR3 is built from 13 residues. The CDR3, as DNA: TGTGCCAGCAGTTACGACAGGGTGTCTGAAGCTTTCTTT. Translated, it gives CASSYDRVSEAFF.

This clone was recorded once. The V and J genes are TRBV3-1 (or the pseudogene TRBV3-2) and TRBJ2-7; 7 nucleotides align to TRBD1. CDR3 length equals 15 residues. V lost 1 base to trimming and J lost 1 base; unmatched junction nucleotides: 4. CDR1 LGHDT and CDR2 YNNKEL come from the germline V gene (reference sequence). The CDR3 coding sequence is TGTGCCAGCAGCCAAGTAGGGGACAGATCCTACGAGCAGTACTTC. It codes for CASSQVGDRSYEQYF.

This clone was counted once. This chain links TRBV6-6 with TRBJ1-1, with a weak D call TRBD1 (6 bases). CDR3 length equals 14 residues. The germline gives CDR1 MNHNY, CDR2 SVGAGI (reference sequence). The V gene lost 5 bases and the J gene lost 4 bases, with 14 bases spanning the gap. This CDR3 is CASSGRGRGTEAFF. The DNA of the CDR3 is TGTGCCAGCAGTGGCAGGGGTAGGGGCACTGAAGCTTTCTTT.

This clone was recorded only once. The J gene is TRBJ1-2, the V gene TRBV28; maybe TRBD1 (5 bases). This CDR3 is 15 amino acids long. V shed 6 bases and J shed 0 bases, with 14 bases lying between them. Germline V gene data show CDR1 as MDHEN and CDR2 as SYDVKM. Written as DNA, the CDR3 is TGTGCCAGCAGCCTCGGGGGGACCTCTAACTATGGCTACACCTTC. Encoded protein: CASSLGGTSNYGYTF.

This chain connects TRBV2 to TRBJ1-2; D not resolved. Germline lookup yields CDR1 SNHLY and CDR2 FYNNEI. The CDR3 spans 15 residues. The ends were cut back, 8 bases at V and 4 bases at J, with 20 bases in the middle. The CDR3 spells CASSSARGNAYGYTF. CDR3 bases: TGTGCCAGCTCAAGTGCCCGAGGGAACGCCTATGGCTACACCTTC.

This chain uses TRBV5-4 with TRBJ2-7; TRBD2 agrees at 11 bases. Germline trimming cut 4 bases from V and 1 base from J; bases unmatched to any gene: 4. The CDR3 length is 15 residues. Germline assignment: CDR1 SGHNT and CDR2 YYREEE (reference sequence). DNA of the CDR3: TGTGCCAGCAGCCCCACTAGCGGGGGTTCCTACGAGCAGTACTTC. It yields the protein CASSPTSGGSYEQYF.

This chain connects TRBV30 to TRBJ1-3; 7 bases are shared with TRBD1. Germline-derived CDR1 and CDR2 are GTSNPN and SVGIG (reference sequence). The CDR3 contains 18 residues. V lost 3 bases, J lost 2 bases, and 16 bases stayed unmatched. DNA of the CDR3: TGTGCCTGGAGATCCAAGAGGGGGCGAAGACTAGCTGGAAACACCATATATTTT. It is translated as CAWRSKRGRRLAGNTIYF. Full variable domain (missing parts from reference TRBV30 and TRBJ1-3): SQTIHQWPATLVQPVGSPLSLECTVEGTSNPNLYWYRQAAGRGLQLLFYSVGIGQISSEVPQNLSASRPQDRQFILSSKKLLLSDSGFYLCAWRSKRGRRLAGNTIYFGEGSWLTVV.

The rearrangement links TRBV30 to TRBJ2-3; D perhaps matches TRBD1 (6 bases). This CDR3 has 17 residues. Germline CDR1 GTSNPN, CDR2 SVGIG (reference sequence). V lost 2 bases, J lost 0 bases, and 18 bases lay in between. Here the CDR3 DNA reads TGTGCCTGGAGTTTGAGGGACAAGAGATATAGCACAGATACGCAGTATTTT. Translated, it gives CAWSLRDKRYSTDTQYF.

The V gene is TRBV5-4, the J gene TRBJ1-2; 7 nucleotides align to TRBD1. This CDR3 region has 17 residues. Per germline, CDR1 SGHNT and CDR2 YYREEE (reference sequence). Trimming at V came to 0 bases and at J to 3 bases, leaving 11 bases not matched to a gene. The CDR3 protein is CASSLATGIGNHYGYTF. As DNA, the CDR3 is TGTGCCAGCAGCTTGGCGACAGGGATCGGCAACCACTATGGCTACACCTTC.

The chain couples TRBV18 to TRBJ2-7; TRBD2 matches 8 bases. Germline V lookup: CDR1 KGHSH, CDR2 LQKENI. The length of the CDR3 is 14 residues. Germline trimming cut 4 bases from V and 2 bases from J; bases unmatched to any gene: 4. CDR3 protein: CASSRIAGPYEQYF. The CDR3 bases are TGTGCCAGCTCACGAATAGCGGGGCCCTACGAGCAGTACTTC.

This chain joins TRBV5-1 and TRBJ2-5, with TRBD2 identical over 9 bases. Germline CDR1 reads SGHRS; CDR2 reads YFSETQ. Germline trimming cut 4 bases from V and 5 bases from J; bases unmatched to any gene: 9. CDR3 length: 15 residues. The CDR3 region has the DNA TGCGCCAGCAGCAAGGGACTAGCACGGTGGGAGACCCAGTACTTC. Its translation is CASSKGLARWETQYF. The whole variable domain, remainder taken from reference TRBV5-1 and TRBJ2-5, is KAGVTQTPRYLIKTRGQQVTLSCSPISGHRSVSWYQQTPGQGLQFLFEYFSETQRNKGNFPGRFSGRQFSNSRSEMNVSTLELGDSALYLCASSKGLARWETQYFGPGTRLLVL.

A note on this clone: Within the sample, other DNA sequences also encode this same CDR3. This chain connects TRBV18 to TRBJ2-7; possibly TRBD1 for D (6 bases). Germline loops: CDR1 KGHSH, CDR2 LQKENI. Trimming shortened V by 2 bases and J by 4 bases, and 9 bases separated the two germline ends. This CDR3 spans 13 amino acids. Written as DNA, the CDR3 is TGTGCCAGCTCACCAGGACAGTCTTACGAGCAGTACTTC. This codes for CASSPGQSYEQYF. Full variable domain (missing parts from reference TRBV18 and TRBJ2-7): NAGVMQNPRHLVRRRGQEARLRCSPMKGHSHVYWYRQLPEEGLKFMVYLQKENIIDESGMPKERFSAEFPKEGPSILRIQQVVRGDSAAYFCASSPGQSYEQYFGPGTRLTVT.

This sequence joins TRBV5-1 and TRBJ2-3; D may be TRBD2 (5 bases). V lost 0 bases, J lost 9 bases, and 14 bases lay in between. CDR1 and CDR2 from the germline V gene are SGHRS and YFSETQ. The CDR3 loop spans 14 amino acids. The CDR3 nucleotides read TGCGCCAGCAGCTTGGACCCAACGGCGGGCACGCAGTATTTT. This gives the protein CASSLDPTAGTQYF.

This chain uses TRBV2 with TRBJ1-3; possibly TRBD1 for D (5 bases). Trimming pared 11 bases from V and 3 bases from J, leaving 11 bases between. CDR1 and CDR2 from the germline V gene are SNHLY and FYNNEI. CDR3 length: 12 amino acids. CDR3 sequence (DNA): TGTGCCCTGTGGGGCGGTGGAAACACCATATATTTT. This codes for CALWGGGNTIYF.

The CDR3 spells CASSQREGSGYTF. In DNA form, the CDR3 reads TGTGCCAGCAGTCAAAGAGAAGGTAGCGGCTACACCTTC. The rearrangement uses TRBV2 and TRBJ1-2; D unclear. The germline V gene encodes CDR1 SNHLY and CDR2 FYNNEI. This CDR3 is 13 amino acids long. The V and J ends lost 5 bases and 8 bases respectively, with 15 bases between them. Supplemented by reference TRBV2 and TRBJ1-2, the full variable domain reads EPEVTQTPSHQVTQMGQEVILRCVPISNHLYFYWYRQILGQKVEFLVSFYNNEISEKSEIFDDQFSVERPDGSNFTLKIRSTKLEDSAMYFCASSQREGSGYTFGSGTRLTVV.

This sequence joins TRBV7-9 and TRBJ2-5; D uncertain. The germline V gene has CDR1 SEHNR and CDR2 FQNEAQ (reference sequence). Trimming stripped 5 bases from V and 5 bases from J, with 12 bases between. CDR3 length: 13 amino acids. In DNA form, the CDR3 reads TGTGCCAGCAGCCCTCAACCTAGGGAGACCCAGTACTTC. Protein: CASSPQPRETQYF.

This chain links TRBV7-8 with TRBJ1-5; D not certain. Germline V CDR1 and CDR2: SGHVS, FQNEAQ. Trimming took off 1 base at V and 6 bases at J, with 13 bases between the two ends. CDR3 length: 15 residues. CDR3 in amino acids: CASSLGGIGVQPQHF. For the CDR3, the DNA is TGTGCCAGCAGCTTAGGGGGTATCGGGGTTCAGCCCCAGCATTTT.

The table lists this clone with a few counts. The V call is TRBV7-9, the J call TRBJ1-2, with TRBD1 matching over 8 bases. The germline gives CDR1 SEHNR, CDR2 FQNEAQ (reference sequence). The V segment lost 5 bases and the J segment 6 bases; nucleotides outside the gene matches: 17. The CDR3 extends over 17 amino acids. The CDR3 reads CASSQGYQGAIDHGYTF. CDR3 bases: TGTGCCAGCAGCCAAGGGTACCAGGGGGCAATCGATCATGGCTACACCTTC. The variable domain in full, with the rest retrieved from reference TRBV7-9 and TRBJ1-2, is DTGVSQNPRHKITKRGQNVTFRCDPISEHNRLYWYRQTLGQGPEFLTYFQNEAQLEKSRLLSDRFSAERPKGSFSTLEIQRTEQGDSAMYLCASSQGYQGAIDHGYTFGSGTRLTVV.

In regard to this clone: One junction end disagrees with the germline gene, perhaps due to a read error. V and J are TRBV15 and TRBJ2-1, with 10 bases identical to TRBD2. The CDR3 covers 15 residues. Germline V lookup: CDR1 LNHNV, CDR2 YYDKDF (reference sequence). CDR3 in DNA: TGTGCCACCAGCGGAGATAGCGGGGGGCCGGATGAGCAGTTCTTC. It is translated as CATSGDSGGPDEQFF.

This rearrangement joins TRBV7-8 to TRBJ1-3; weak D call: TRBD1 (5 bases). This CDR3 has 15 amino acids. The V and J ends lost 4 bases and 2 bases respectively, with 12 bases between them. The germline V gene encodes CDR1 SGHVS and CDR2 FQNEAQ. The CDR3 DNA reads as TGTGCCAGCAGCTCCCAGGGATCGCCTGGAAACACCATATATTTT. It encodes CASSSQGSPGNTIYF.

The rearrangement uses TRBV11-3 and TRBJ2-2; D is possibly TRBD1 (5 bases). Germline values: CDR1 SGHNT, CDR2 YENEEA. V lost 5 bases, J lost 0 bases, and 10 bases lay in between. The CDR3 spans 15 residues. CDR3 sequence (DNA): TGTGCCAGCAGCCAACAAGGGGCGAACACCGGGGAGCTGTTTTTT. Translation gives CASSQQGANTGELFF.

This chain connects TRBV4-2 to TRBJ2-1, with TRBD2 matching 10 bases. V was pared by 1 base and J by 6 bases, with 12 bases of the junction left unmatched. The CDR3 is 18 amino acids. CDR1 is LGHNA, CDR2 YNFKEQ, per germline. The CDR3: CASSQVLASGGAGNEQFF. The CDR3, as DNA: TGTGCCAGCAGCCAAGTATTGGCAAGCGGGGGGGCGGGCAATGAGCAGTTCTTC.

This clone was found a few times. This chain uses TRBV14 with TRBJ1-1; D is ambiguous. The ends were cut back, 8 bases at V and 1 base at J, with 11 bases in the middle. The CDR3 is 13 residues long. Germline loops: CDR1 SGHDN, CDR2 FVKESK. The CDR3 loop is CASQATRNTEAFF. DNA of the CDR3: TGTGCCAGCCAGGCGACGCGGAACACTGAAGCTTTCTTT.

The V gene is TRBV5-1, the J gene TRBJ2-5; the D gene is possibly TRBD1 (5 bases). With 4 bases removed from V and 4 bases from J, the gap between germline ends came to 17 bases. In germline, CDR1 is SGHRS, CDR2 YFSETQ. CDR3 length: 15 residues. CDR3 coding DNA: TGCGCCAGCAGCCAAGGGTCGTGGGGCCCAGAGACCCAGTACTTC. Protein product: CASSQGSWGPETQYF.

This rearrangement joins TRBV25-1 to TRBJ1-4; 9 bases match TRBD1. The V and J ends lost 3 bases and 8 bases, in that order; junction bases with no gene match: 7. The length of the CDR3 is 15 residues. Looked up from germline, CDR1 is MGHDK and CDR2 is SYGVNS. CDR3 region: CASSESGTGKEKLFF. The CDR3 region has the DNA TGTGCCAGCAGTGAGTCCGGGACAGGGAAGGAAAAACTGTTTTTT. The entire variable domain, with the rest obtained from reference TRBV25-1 and TRBJ1-4, is as follows: EADIYQTPRYLVIGTGKKITLECSQTMGHDKMYWYQQDPGMELHLIHYSYGVNSTEKGDLSSESTVSRIRTEHFPLTLESARPSHTSQYLCASSESGTGKEKLFFGSGTQLSVL.

This chain uses TRBV10-1 with TRBJ2-1, with D hard to call. Germline lookup yields CDR1 WNHNN and CDR2 SYGVQD (reference sequence). V lost 1 base and J lost 1, with 8 bases in between. This CDR3 is built from 15 residues. The CDR3 here is CASSEFAGSYNEQFF. Written as DNA, the CDR3 is TGCGCCAGCAGTGAGTTCGCCGGTTCCTACAATGAGCAGTTCTTC.

The gene calls are TRBV30 and TRBJ1-1; 7 bases are a match to TRBD1. V shed 4 bases, J shed 4 bases, and the junction held 3 bases outside the gene matches. From germline, CDR1 is GTSNPN and CDR2 SVGIG (reference sequence). The CDR3 runs to 12 residues. The CDR3 protein is CAWTPGGTEAFF. The DNA of the CDR3 is TGTGCCTGGACGCCAGGGGGCACTGAAGCTTTCTTT.

This clone turned up a few times. The rearrangement links TRBV30 to TRBJ1-6; 8 bases agree with TRBD1. The V gene's germline CDR1 is GTSNPN and CDR2 SVGIG (reference sequence). The V and J ends lost 0 bases and 7 bases, in that order; junction bases with no gene match: 8. The CDR3 covers 16 residues. CDR3: CAWSVPRTGKNSPLHF. The CDR3 DNA follows: TGTGCCTGGAGTGTCCCTAGGACAGGGAAAAATTCACCCCTCCACTTT.

The J gene is TRBJ1-2, the V gene TRBV3-1 (or the pseudogene TRBV3-2); 9 bases align to TRBD1. The length of the CDR3 is 16 residues. Germline V gene lookup returns CDR1 LGHDT and CDR2 YNNKEL (reference sequence). Trimming cost V 4 bases and J 7 bases; bases outside gene matches: 13. For the CDR3, the DNA is TGTGCCAGCAGCCCTCACCCGGGACAGGGAACAGGTGGCTACACCTTC. Its protein is CASSPHPGQGTGGYTF.

This rearrangement joins TRBV5-1 to TRBJ1-6; D is unresolved. The CDR3 runs 14 residues. V shed 7 bases and J shed 3 bases, with 11 bases lying between them. Per the germline V gene, CDR1 is SGHRS and CDR2 is YFSETQ. CDR3 sequence: CASGSGNYNSPLHF. DNA for the CDR3: TGCGCCAGCGGGTCGGGAAACTATAATTCACCCCTCCACTTT.

The rearrangement joins TRBV28 to TRBJ1-2; 7 bases align to TRBD1. This CDR3 comprises 15 residues. The J segment lost 7 bases and the V segment lost 5 bases, leaving 13 bases of the junction unmatched. CDR1 and CDR2 from the germline V gene are MDHEN and SYDVKM. The CDR3 spells CASSPADRDRGGYTF. CDR3 coding DNA: TGTGCCAGCAGTCCCGCAGACAGGGATCGGGGTGGCTACACCTTC.

Only one count was recorded for this clone. The rearrangement links TRBV4-1 to TRBJ1-6; 9 bases agree with TRBD1. Unmatched junction bases numbered 11, after V lost 4 bases and J lost 10 bases. The CDR3 loop spans 16 amino acids. The V gene's germline CDR1 is MGHRA and CDR2 YSYEKL. The chain's CDR3 is CASSPRTGAEGSPLHF. In nucleotides, the CDR3 is TGCGCCAGCAGCCCCCGGACAGGGGCCGAGGGGTCACCCCTCCACTTT.